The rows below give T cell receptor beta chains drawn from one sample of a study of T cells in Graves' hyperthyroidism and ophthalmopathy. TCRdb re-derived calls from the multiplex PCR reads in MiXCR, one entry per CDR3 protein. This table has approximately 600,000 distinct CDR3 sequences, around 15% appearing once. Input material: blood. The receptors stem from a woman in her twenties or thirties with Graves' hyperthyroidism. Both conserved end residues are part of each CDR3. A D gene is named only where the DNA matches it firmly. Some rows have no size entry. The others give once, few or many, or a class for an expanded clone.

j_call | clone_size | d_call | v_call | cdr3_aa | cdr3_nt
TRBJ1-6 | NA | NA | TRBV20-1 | CSAREIESYNSPLHF | TGCAGTGCTAGAGAAATTGAATCTTATAATTCACCCCTCCACTTT
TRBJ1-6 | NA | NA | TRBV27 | CASSLGQYRGPLHF | TGTGCCAGCAGTTTGGGCCAGTATAGGGGACCCCTCCACTTT
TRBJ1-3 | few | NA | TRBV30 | CAWSTGQLGNTIYF | TGTGCCTGGAGTACTGGACAGCTGGGAAACACCATATATTTT
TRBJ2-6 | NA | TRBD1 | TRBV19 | CASSKGTGVSGANVLTF | TGTGCCAGTAGTAAGGGCACAGGGGTCTCTGGGGCCAACGTCCTGACTTTC
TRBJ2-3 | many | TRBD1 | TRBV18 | CASSPSGQGLADTQYF | TGTGCCAGCTCACCTTCGGGACAGGGGTTAGCAGATACGCAGTATTTT
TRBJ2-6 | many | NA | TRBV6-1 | CASSPGSSGANVLTF | TGTGCCAGCAGCCCCGGGAGCTCTGGGGCCAACGTCCTGACTTTC
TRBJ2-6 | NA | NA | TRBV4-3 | CASSQDPSGGNVLTF | TGCGCCAGCAGCCAAGATCCCTCCGGGGGAAACGTCCTGACTTTC
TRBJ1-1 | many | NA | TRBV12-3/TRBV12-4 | CASNLGSTEAFF | TGTGCCAGCAATTTGGGGTCCACTGAAGCTTTCTTT
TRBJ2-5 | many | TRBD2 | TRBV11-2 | CASSLGLALETQYF | TGTGCCAGCAGCCTGGGACTAGCTCTAGAGACCCAGTACTTC
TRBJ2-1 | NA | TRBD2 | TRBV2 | CASSWTSGTDEQFF | TGTGCCAGCAGTTGGACTAGCGGGACGGATGAGCAGTTCTTC
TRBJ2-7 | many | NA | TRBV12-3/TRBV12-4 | CASSHGLGQYF | TGTGCCAGCAGTCATGGGTTAGGGCAGTACTTC
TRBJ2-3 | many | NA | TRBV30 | CSRRSFAPDTQYF | TGTAGTCGAAGGAGTTTCGCCCCGGATACGCAGTATTTT
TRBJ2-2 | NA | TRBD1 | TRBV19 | CASSPPGQGLVGELFF | TGTGCCAGTAGTCCACCGGGACAGGGGTTAGTCGGGGAGCTGTTTTTT
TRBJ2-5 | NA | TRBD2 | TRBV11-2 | CASSSSLGLAGGETQYF | TGTGCCAGCAGCTCCAGCCTCGGACTAGCGGGAGGGGAGACCCAGTACTTC
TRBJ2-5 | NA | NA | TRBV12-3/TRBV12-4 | CASSLDPETQYF | TGTGCCAGCAGTTTGGATCCAGAGACCCAGTACTTC
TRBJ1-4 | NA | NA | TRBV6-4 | CASPEPGKKLFF | TGTGCCAGCCCCGAACCAGGGAAAAAACTGTTTTTT
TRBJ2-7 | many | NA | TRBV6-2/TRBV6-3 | CASTTSYEQYF | TGTGCCAGTACCACCTCCTACGAGCAGTACTTC
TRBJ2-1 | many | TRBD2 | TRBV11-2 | CASSFRGRVYNEQFF | TGTGCCAGCAGCTTCCGCGGGAGGGTCTACAATGAGCAGTTCTTC
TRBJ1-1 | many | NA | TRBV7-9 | CASSYGGRKNTEAFF | TGTGCCAGCAGCTATGGTGGACGGAAGAACACTGAAGCTTTCTTT
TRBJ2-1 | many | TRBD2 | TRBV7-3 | CASSLRTSGYMSSYNEQFF | TGTGCCAGCAGCCTCAGGACTAGCGGGTATATGAGCTCCTACAATGAGCAGTTCTTC
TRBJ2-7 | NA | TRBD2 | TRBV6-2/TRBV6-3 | CASSFRLAGVVEQYF | TGTGCCAGCAGTTTCAGACTAGCGGGAGTCGTCGAGCAGTACTTC
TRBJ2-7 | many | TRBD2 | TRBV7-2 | CASSGHGGFSYEQYF | TGTGCCAGCAGCGGTCACGGGGGGTTCTCCTACGAGCAGTACTTC
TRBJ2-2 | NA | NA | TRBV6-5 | CASSYSGTGDTGELFF | TGTGCCAGCAGTTACTCGGGAACAGGAGACACCGGGGAGCTGTTTTTT
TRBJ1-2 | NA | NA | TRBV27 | CAVRGAPGSNYGYTF | TGTGCCGTAAGGGGAGCACCAGGTTCTAACTATGGCTACACCTTC
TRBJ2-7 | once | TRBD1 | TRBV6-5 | CASSYSIARDSSYEQYF | TGTGCCAGCAGTTACTCCATAGCCCGGGACAGCTCCTACGAGCAGTACTTC
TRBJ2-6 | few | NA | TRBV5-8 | CASSPWGSGANVLTF | TGTGCCAGCAGCCCATGGGGCTCTGGGGCCAACGTCCTGACTTTC
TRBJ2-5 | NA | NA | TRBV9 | CASSVGTGGGIRETQYF | TGTGCCAGCAGCGTAGGCACAGGTGGGGGGATACGAGAGACCCAGTACTTC
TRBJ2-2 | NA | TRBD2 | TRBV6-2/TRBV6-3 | CASSQYRLAGVIGELFF | TGTGCCAGCAGCCAATACAGACTAGCGGGAGTGATCGGGGAGCTGTTTTTT
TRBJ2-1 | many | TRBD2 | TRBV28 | CASSFPASGNHNEQFF | TGTGCCAGCAGTTTCCCCGCTAGCGGGAACCACAATGAGCAGTTCTTC
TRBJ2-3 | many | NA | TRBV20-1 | CSAKGAGEGTDTQYF | TGCAGTGCTAAGGGGGCGGGAGAGGGCACAGATACGCAGTATTTT
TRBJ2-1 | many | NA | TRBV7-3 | CASSLLSGSSYNEQFF | TGTGCCAGCAGCTTACTGTCTGGCAGCTCCTACAATGAGCAGTTCTTC
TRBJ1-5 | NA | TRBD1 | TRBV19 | CASSLPGQGVNQPQHF | TGTGCCAGTAGTTTACCGGGACAGGGGGTGAATCAGCCCCAGCATTTT
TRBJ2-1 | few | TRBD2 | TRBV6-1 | CASSGRGEVNEQFF | TGTGCCAGCAGCGGACGGGGGGAAGTCAATGAGCAGTTCTTC
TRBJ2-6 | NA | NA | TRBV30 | CAWSRRVSGANVLTF | TGTGCCTGGAGTAGAAGGGTATCTGGGGCCAACGTCCTGACTTTC
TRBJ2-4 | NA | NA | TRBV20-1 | CSARSGSENIQYF | TGCAGTGCTAGATCGGGGAGTGAAAACATTCAGTACTTC
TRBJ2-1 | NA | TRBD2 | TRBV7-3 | CANSLTSGRVGHNEQFF | TGTGCCAACAGCTTAACTAGCGGGAGGGTGGGCCACAATGAGCAGTTCTTC
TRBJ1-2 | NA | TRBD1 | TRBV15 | CATSRRPLRGGIGGYGYTF | TGTGCCACCAGCAGACGACCCCTCAGGGGGGGGATTGGGGGCTATGGCTACACCTTC
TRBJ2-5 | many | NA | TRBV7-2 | CASSFSTSETQYF | TGTGCCAGCAGCTTTTCAACATCGGAGACCCAGTACTTC
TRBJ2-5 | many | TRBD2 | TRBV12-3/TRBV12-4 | CASSPGLAGVNSWETQYF | TGTGCCAGCAGCCCGGGACTAGCGGGAGTTAATTCATGGGAGACCCAGTACTTC
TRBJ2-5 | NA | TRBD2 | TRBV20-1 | CSARIRGLAGRGIETQYF | TGCAGTGCTAGAATCCGGGGACTAGCGGGTAGAGGGATAGAGACCCAGTACTTC
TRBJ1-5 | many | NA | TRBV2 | CASSARELYSNQPQHF | TGTGCCAGCAGTGCCCGGGAACTTTATAGCAATCAGCCCCAGCATTTT
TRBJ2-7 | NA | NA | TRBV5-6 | CASSLRRGLSYEQYF | TGTGCCAGCAGCCTTCGGAGGGGGCTCTCCTACGAGCAGTACTTC
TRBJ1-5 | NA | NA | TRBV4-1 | CASSQERRAGQPQHF | TGCGCCAGCAGCCAAGAAAGGAGGGCCGGGCAGCCCCAGCATTTT
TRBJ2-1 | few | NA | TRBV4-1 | CASSQDNPLNEQFF | TGCGCCAGCAGCCAAGATAACCCCCTCAATGAGCAGTTCTTC
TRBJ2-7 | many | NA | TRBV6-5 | CASSYSALDSAHSYEQYF | TGTGCCAGCAGTTACTCGGCATTAGACTCTGCTCACTCCTACGAGCAGTACTTC